A single sample is the source of the 31 T cell receptor beta chains below, sequenced in a study of identifying expanded T cells in peripheral blood. Profiling relied on immunoSEQ multiplex PCR, and the TCRdb table lists in-frame clones only, not all of them. The profile covers 100,000 to 150,000 clones, with less than 90% appearing a single time and more than 7% taken by the ten largest. The source material was blood. The receptors were gathered from a person aged 18 to 70 in good health.

In the case of this clone: The sample has other DNA sequences that encode this CDR3 too. The J gene is TRBJ2-1, the V gene TRBV5-1; D remains ambiguous. The V gene lost 2 bases and the J gene lost 5 bases, with 2 bases spanning the gap. The CDR3 extends over 11 amino acids. Per the germline V gene, CDR1 is SGHRS and CDR2 is YFSETQ. The CDR3, as DNA: TGCGCCAGCAGCTTAGACAATGAGCAGTTCTTC. Amino acids: CASSLDNEQFF.

This clone was recorded at least ten times. The chain recombines TRBV5-1 with TRBJ2-1; 11 bases are a match to TRBD1. The germline V gene encodes CDR1 SGHRS and CDR2 YFSETQ. CDR3 length: 15 amino acids. The V and J ends lost 2 bases and 7 bases, in that order; junction bases with no gene match: 5. This CDR3 is CASSLRTGGTNEQFF. CDR3 DNA sequence: TGCGCCAGCAGCTTACGGACAGGGGGCACGAATGAGCAGTTCTTC.

In this sample, this clone turned up once. The V and J genes are TRBV28 and TRBJ2-1; 11 bases are a match to TRBD1. This CDR3 has 15 residues. V shed 5 bases, J shed 8 bases, and the junction held 8 bases outside the gene matches. CDR1 MDHEN and CDR2 SYDVKM come from the germline V gene. In nucleotides, the CDR3 is TGTGCCAGCAGTGGCCGGGACAGGGGGTCCTATGAGCAGTTCTTC. Its protein is CASSGRDRGSYEQFF.

V usage is TRBV7-2 and J usage is TRBJ2-1, with D perhaps matching TRBD1 (5 bases). V was shortened by 1 base and J by 4 bases, with 11 bases between the two germline ends. Per the germline V gene, CDR1 is SGHTA and CDR2 is FQGNSA. The CDR3 runs 15 residues. The CDR3: CASSLVSGSYNEQFF. The CDR3 bases are TGTGCCAGCAGCTTAGTTTCAGGGTCATACAATGAGCAGTTCTTC.

The chain combines TRBV19 with TRBJ2-3; 9 nucleotides match TRBD2. From germline, CDR1 is LNHDA and CDR2 SQIVND (reference sequence). The J segment lost 6 bases and the V segment lost 2 bases, leaving 9 bases of the junction unmatched. There are 16 residues in the CDR3. In DNA, the CDR3 is TGTGCCAGTAGTATAAATCTAGCGGGGCCGGGGGATACGCAGTATTTT. This encodes CASSINLAGPGDTQYF.

The chain has TRBV19 and TRBJ2-7; a possible D gene is TRBD2 (7 bases). This CDR3 has 15 amino acids. V was cut by 3 bases and J by 6 bases, with 18 bases left in between. Germline CDR1 and CDR2: LNHDA and SQIVND (reference sequence). CDR3 sequence reads: CASSIPSAGAREQYF. The CDR3 DNA reads as TGTGCCAGTAGTATCCCCTCGGCGGGGGCGCGCGAGCAGTACTTC.

The V call is TRBV27, the J call TRBJ2-7, with 9 bases that match TRBD1. This CDR3 is 14 amino acids long. Germline trimming cut 6 bases from V and 3 bases from J; bases unmatched to any gene: 6. Germline CDR1 is MNHEY and CDR2 is SMNVEV (reference sequence). The CDR3 nucleotides are TGTGCCAGCAGAAGGGACAGGGTGGGCTACGAGCAGTACTTC. It specifies CASRRDRVGYEQYF.

At least ten counts were recorded for this clone. The chain combines TRBV2 with TRBJ1-2; possibly TRBD1 for D (6 bases). Per germline, CDR1 SNHLY and CDR2 FYNNEI. Trimming shortened V by 6 bases and J by 6 bases, and 11 bases separated the two germline ends. This CDR3 is built from 12 residues. The CDR3 region is CASRGRGDGYTF. CDR3 nucleotide sequence: TGTGCCAGCAGGGGAAGGGGGGATGGCTACACCTTC.

The V gene is TRBV2, the J gene TRBJ2-7, with 7 bases matching TRBD2. CDR1 is SNHLY and CDR2 is FYNNEI in the germline V gene. This CDR3 comprises 13 residues. J lost 5 bases, V lost 5 bases, and 6 bases had no gene match. The CDR3 nucleotides read TGTGCCAGCAGTAGACTAGCTACCCACGAGCAGTACTTC. As protein: CASSRLATHEQYF.

The V call is TRBV5-4, the J call TRBJ2-1; the match to TRBD2 covers 13 bases. The ends lost 4 bases at V and 6 bases at J; junction bases unmatched: 10. The CDR3 spans 17 residues. The V gene's germline CDR1 is SGHNT and CDR2 YYREEE (reference sequence). CDR3 in amino acids: CASSPRTSGRVGNEQFF. CDR3 DNA sequence: TGTGCCAGCAGCCCCCGGACTAGCGGGAGAGTTGGCAATGAGCAGTTCTTC. The full variable domain, rest sourced from reference TRBV5-4 and TRBJ2-1, is ETGVTQSPTHLIKTRGQQVTLRCSSQSGHNTVSWYQQALGQGPQFIFQYYREEENGRGNFPPRFSGLQFPNYSSELNVNALELDDSALYLCASSPRTSGRVGNEQFFGPGTRLTVL.

In its sample, this clone was seen once. The V call is TRBV7-9, the J call TRBJ2-2; 7 bases agree with TRBD1. Germline CDR1 SEHNR, CDR2 FQNEAQ (reference sequence). There are 14 residues in the CDR3. V lost 5 bases and J lost 1; bases outside the gene matches: 1. The CDR3 reads CASSRTGNTGELFF. CDR3 DNA: TGTGCCAGCAGCCGGACAGGGAACACCGGGGAGCTGTTTTTT.

J is TRBJ1-3 and V is TRBV19; D uncertain. This CDR3 contains 15 residues. Trimming cost V 6 bases and J 1 base, with 13 bases left between them. Germline loops: CDR1 LNHDA, CDR2 SQIVND (reference sequence). CDR3 sequence (DNA): TGTGCCAGTAGCAATATTTTGGCATCTGGAAACACCATATATTTT. Its translation is CASSNILASGNTIYF.

The chain recombines TRBV30 with TRBJ2-3; 7 positions agree with TRBD1. V shed 4 bases and J 2 bases; nucleotides not matched to a gene: 9. The CDR3 is 15 amino acids. Germline V gene data show CDR1 as GTSNPN and CDR2 as SVGIG (reference sequence). As DNA, the CDR3 is TGTGCCTGGACCATCAGGGGGATTTCCACAGATACGCAGTATTTT. It codes for CAWTIRGISTDTQYF.

J is TRBJ2-7 and V is TRBV5-6; no clear D. Germline lookup yields CDR1 SGHDT and CDR2 YYEEEE. V was clipped by 5 bases and J by 3 bases, with 12 bases between them. The CDR3 loop spans 13 amino acids. The DNA for the CDR3 is TGTGCCAGCAGGCATAGGTTAGGCTACGAGCAGTACTTC. Translation gives CASRHRLGYEQYF. Drawing the rest from reference TRBV5-6 and TRBJ2-7, the complete variable domain is DAGVTQSPTHLIKTRGQQVTLRCSPKSGHDTVSWYQQALGQGPQFIFQYYEEEERQRGNFPDRFSGHQFPNYSSELNVNALLLGDSALYLCASRHRLGYEQYFGPGTRLTVT.

This clone was recorded once. This rearrangement joins TRBV4-2 to TRBJ2-1; perhaps TRBD2 as D (5 bases). V gave up 0 bases and J gave up 12 bases, with 21 bases separating them. This CDR3 region has 16 residues. The germline V gene encodes CDR1 LGHNA and CDR2 YNFKEQ. CDR3 nucleotides: TGTGCCAGCAGCCAAGATTCGGGGAGAAAAGGCCTCGGGCAGTTCTTC. This encodes CASSQDSGRKGLGQFF.

The chain uses TRBV11-3 and TRBJ2-1, with unresolved D. The CDR3 is made up of 13 amino acids. Germline CDR1 reads SGHNT; CDR2 reads YENEEA. The ends were cut back, 3 bases at V and 5 bases at J, with 8 bases in the middle. The CDR3 reads CASSFGPDNEQFF. The CDR3 DNA reads as TGTGCCAGCAGCTTTGGGCCCGACAATGAGCAGTTCTTC.

The chain joins TRBV6-1 to TRBJ2-7; no reliable D call. CDR3 length: 12 amino acids. Trimming pared 7 bases from V and 2 bases from J, leaving 9 bases between. Germline CDR1 and CDR2: MNHNS and SASEGT. The CDR3 DNA reads TGTGCCAGCACCCCCAATGCCTACGAGCAGTACTTC. Its protein is CASTPNAYEQYF.

The rearrangement joins TRBV11-2 to TRBJ1-1; D may be TRBD1 (6 bases). Trimming took 2 bases from V and 1 from J, leaving 11 bases between them. The germline CDR1 and CDR2 sequences are SGHAT and FQNNGV. The CDR3 has 15 amino acids. The CDR3: CASSLSAGANTEAFF. In nucleotides, the CDR3 is TGTGCCAGCAGCTTATCGGCAGGGGCGAACACTGAAGCTTTCTTT.

In regard to this clone: One end of the junction is discordant with germline, which a read error may explain. The rearrangement joins TRBV7-2 to TRBJ2-7; possibly TRBD1 for D (6 bases). CDR3 size: 14 residues. CDR1 and CDR2 from the germline V gene are SGHTA and FQGNSA. CDR3 residues: CASSLGQSPYEQYF. The DNA of the CDR3 is TGTGCCAGCAGTTTAGGACAGAGTCCCTACGAGCAGTACTTC.

The CDR3 DNA is TGTGCCAGCAGCGGGGGGGGAGGCGGTCAGCCCCAGCATTTT. Its translation is CASSGGGGGQPQHF. The J gene is TRBJ1-5, the V gene TRBV7-6, with TRBD1 as a possible D gene (5 bases). This CDR3 region has 14 residues. Germline-derived CDR1 and CDR2 are SGHVS and FNYEAQ. V was trimmed by 5 bases and J by 6 bases, leaving 14 bases between them. The complete variable domain, with remaining parts taken from reference TRBV7-6 and TRBJ1-5, reads GAGVSQSPRYKVTKRGQDVALRCDPISGHVSLYWYRQALGQGPEFLTYFNYEAQQDKSGLPNDRFSAERPEGSISTLTIQRTEQRDSAMYRCASSGGGGGQPQHFGDGTRLSIL.

The chain carries TRBV4-1 and TRBJ1-3, with unresolved D. CDR3 length: 14 amino acids. In germline, CDR1 is MGHRA, CDR2 YSYEKL. With 1 base removed from V and 0 bases from J, the gap between germline ends came to 4 bases. CDR3 in amino acids: CASSQVDSGNTIYF. The CDR3 DNA is TGCGCCAGCAGCCAAGTCGACTCTGGAAACACCATATATTTT.

This chain connects TRBV28 to TRBJ1-4; possible D gene TRBD1, 5 bases. The CDR3 contains 14 residues. V was trimmed by 11 bases and J by 4 bases, leaving 17 bases between them. Germline CDR1 reads MDHEN; CDR2 reads SYDVKM. The DNA of the CDR3 is TGTGCCGCGCGGGCCGGGACTCTTAATGAAAAACTGTTTTTT. Protein sequence: CAARAGTLNEKLFF. Supplemented by reference TRBV28 and TRBJ1-4, the full variable domain reads DVKVTQSSRYLVKRTGEKVFLECVQDMDHENMFWYRQDPGLGLRLIYFSYDVKMKEKGDIPEGYSVSREKKERFSLILESASTNQTSMYLCAARAGTLNEKLFFGSGTQLSVL.

The V and J genes are TRBV19 and TRBJ2-7; D uncertain. The ends were cut back, 3 bases at V and 2 bases at J, with 8 bases in the middle. Per germline, CDR1 LNHDA and CDR2 SQIVND (reference sequence). The CDR3 contains 13 residues. CDR3 residues: CASSMHETYEQYF. Written as DNA, the CDR3 is TGTGCCAGTAGTATGCATGAAACCTACGAGCAGTACTTC.

CDR3 sequence reads: CASSSGLAGLEQYF. Here the CDR3 DNA reads TGTGCCAGCAGCTCGGGACTAGCGGGACTCGAGCAGTACTTC. The genes are TRBV7-9 and TRBJ2-7; 13 bases are a match to TRBD2. The V segment lost 4 bases and the J segment 6 bases; nucleotides outside the gene matches: 3. CDR3 length: 14 residues. CDR1 SEHNR and CDR2 FQNEAQ come from the germline V gene (reference sequence).

The rearrangement links TRBV19 to TRBJ1-5; a possible D gene is TRBD1 (5 bases). This CDR3 contains 15 residues. Per the germline V gene, CDR1 is LNHDA and CDR2 is SQIVND (reference sequence). Trimming pared 2 bases from V and 7 bases from J, leaving 15 bases between. The CDR3 here is CASSIWGSGPQPQHF. The CDR3 DNA is TGTGCCAGTAGTATATGGGGGTCGGGACCCCAGCCCCAGCATTTT.

This chain uses TRBV5-1 with TRBJ2-1; no definite D call. The CDR3 consists of 13 residues. In germline, CDR1 is SGHRS, CDR2 YFSETQ. Deletions cut 4 bases from V and 7 bases from J, with 12 bases between. The CDR3 DNA reads TGCGCCAGCAGCCCATTGGTTGAAAATGAGCAGTTCTTC. Its protein product is CASSPLVENEQFF.

The V and J genes are TRBV2 and TRBJ2-1, with TRBD2 identical over 7 bases. Germline V gene data show CDR1 as SNHLY and CDR2 as FYNNEI. CDR3 length: 13 residues. V gave up 2 bases and J gave up 10 bases; unmatched junction bases: 5. CDR3: CASSEPVGGEQFF. The CDR3 DNA sequence: TGTGCCAGCAGTGAACCAGTGGGAGGGGAGCAGTTCTTC.

This clone was seen once. CDR3 residues: CASSLNPSGSYEQYF. The CDR3 DNA is TGTGCCAGCAGCTTAAATCCTAGTGGATCCTACGAGCAGTACTTC. V usage is TRBV11-3 and J usage is TRBJ2-7; D not certain. Per germline, CDR1 SGHNT and CDR2 YENEEA. Trimming cost V 2 bases and J 1 base, with 12 bases left between them. The CDR3 is 15 residues long.

This chain uses TRBV7-3 with TRBJ1-1; the D gene is possibly TRBD1 (5 bases). Germline assignment: CDR1 SGHTA and CDR2 FQGTGA. V lost 5 bases to trimming and J lost 2 bases, with 15 bases between them. The CDR3 runs 15 residues. Here the CDR3 DNA reads TGTGCCAGCAGCCAAAGGGGTTCGGCCAACACTGAAGCTTTCTTT. This codes for CASSQRGSANTEAFF.

The rearrangement uses TRBV7-2 and TRBJ2-3; 10 bases map to TRBD1. After removal of 5 bases from V and 3 bases from J, the junction contained 8 bases not matched to a gene. The CDR3 has 16 residues. Germline V gene data show CDR1 as SGHTA and CDR2 as FQGNSA. CDR3 sequence: CASSPGGGQGTDTQYF. CDR3 DNA: TGTGCCAGCAGCCCGGGAGGGGGACAGGGGACAGATACGCAGTATTTT. Variable domain in full (rest from reference TRBV7-2 and TRBJ2-3): GAGVSQSPSNKVTEKGKDVELRCDPISGHTALYWYRQSLGQGLEFLIYFQGNSAPDKSGLPSDRFSAERTGGSVSTLTIQRTQQEDSAVYLCASSPGGGQGTDTQYFGPGTRLTVL.

This rearrangement joins TRBV5-6 to TRBJ2-2, with 8 bases that match TRBD1. The CDR3 runs 15 residues. Germline V gene lookup returns CDR1 SGHDT and CDR2 YYEEEE. After removal of 5 bases from V and 3 bases from J, the junction contained 6 bases not matched to a gene. CDR3 bases: TGTGCCAGCAGTTCGGACAGGGTATACACCGGGGAGCTGTTTTTT. It encodes CASSSDRVYTGELFF.